This is a list of T cell receptor beta chains from one sample in a study of T cell responses to AZD1222 COVID-19 vaccine. The data were produced by immunoSEQ multiplex PCR, yet TCRdb's version contains in-frame clones alone and is incomplete. The sample has approximately 110,000 clones, roughly 80% seen once; the top ten hold 9.4%. Sequencing used peripheral blood, obtained on day 0 of AZD1222 vaccination. The receptors derive from an adult in good health. The CDR3 runs from the conserved cysteine through the conserved F or W. A D gene is named only where the DNA matches it firmly. The size entry is marked missing in some rows and otherwise reads once, few, many or a size class.

13,.,TRBD1,TRBV10-3,TRBJ1-1,CAIKGAGNTEAFF,TGTGCCATCAAGGGGGCGGGAAACACTGAAGCTTTCTTT
16,.,TRBD1,TRBV28,TRBJ2-7,CASSRGTGTIMGEQYF,TGTGCCAGCAGTAGGGGGACAGGAACTATTATGGGCGAGCAGTACTTC
11,.,.,TRBV2,TRBJ1-4,CASSGGEKLFF,TGTGCCAGCAGTGGAGGTGAAAAACTGTTTTTT
15,.,.,TRBV3-1/TRBV3-2,TRBJ2-1,CASSQDFSSYNEQFF,TGTGCCAGCAGCCAAGACTTTAGCAGCTACAATGAGCAGTTCTTC
13,.,.,TRBV2,TRBJ2-1,CASSFQAENEQFF,TGTGCCAGCAGTTTCCAAGCCGAAAATGAGCAGTTCTTC
14,few,TRBD1,TRBV29-1,TRBJ2-7,CSVEKGQGSSEQYF,TGCAGCGTTGAAAAGGGACAGGGCTCATCCGAGCAGTACTTC
14,.,.,TRBV7-2,TRBJ2-2,CASTRLGFAGELFF,TGTGCCAGCACCCGGCTAGGGTTCGCCGGGGAGCTGTTTTTT
12,.,TRBD1,TRBV6-5,TRBJ1-1,CASRDRYTEAFF,TGTGCCAGCAGGGACAGGTACACTGAAGCTTTCTTT
16,.,.,TRBV27,TRBJ1-2,CASSPSYGDYFYGYTF,TGTGCCAGCAGTCCTTCTTACGGGGATTACTTCTATGGCTACACCTTC
14,.,.,TRBV3-1/TRBV3-2,TRBJ1-1,CASSQGVGGTEAFF,TGTGCCAGCAGCCAAGGGGTCGGAGGCACTGAAGCTTTCTTT
14,.,.,TRBV7-9,TRBJ1-2,CASSPRTETYGYTF,TGTGCCAGCAGCCCCCGGACAGAGACCTATGGCTACACCTTC
12,.,.,TRBV28,TRBJ1-1,CASSSLQGPAFF,TGTGCCAGCAGTTCCCTACAGGGCCCAGCTTTCTTT
14,few,.,TRBV5-4,TRBJ1-2,CASSFGGGNYGYTF,TGTGCCAGCAGCTTCGGGGGTGGAAACTATGGCTACACCTTC
15,.,TRBD2,TRBV7-2,TRBJ2-7,CASSARLAGEYEQYF,TGTGCCAGCAGCGCTAGACTAGCGGGAGAGTACGAGCAGTACTTC
14,.,.,TRBV11-1,TRBJ1-1,CASSPRVRNTEAFF,TGTGCCAGCAGCCCTCGGGTCAGGAACACTGAAGCTTTCTTT